Listed below are T cell receptor beta chains from one sample, sequenced in a study of blood T cell repertoires in COVID-19. Clones were sequenced by immunoSEQ multiplex PCR, and TCRdb holds only the in-frame ones, with some missing. The sample includes some 260,000 clones, about 73% of them seen just once. The sample consisted of peripheral blood. All receptors come from a woman of 80 years or more with acute or convalescent COVID-19. Both conserved end residues are part of each CDR3. The D gene is left open where the match is weak. Expanded clones are given a class, and other clones once, few, many or no size at all.

D gene: .
J gene: TRBJ1-4
clone size: .
V gene: TRBV7-2
CDR3 DNA: TGTGCCAGCAGCTTAGGTTCGACTGTCCCAAATGAAAAACTGTTTTTT
CDR3 protein: CASSLGSTVPNEKLFF

D gene: TRBD1
J gene: TRBJ1-2
clone size: many
V gene: TRBV6-5
CDR3 DNA: TGTGCCAGCGGGACAGGGATTGGCTACACCTTC
CDR3 protein: CASGTGIGYTF

D gene: .
J gene: TRBJ2-5
clone size: .
V gene: TRBV5-6
CDR3 DNA: TGTGCCAGCAGCTTGGCCTGGAGACAAGAGACCCAGTACTTC
CDR3 protein: CASSLAWRQETQYF

D gene: .
J gene: TRBJ2-7
clone size: .
V gene: TRBV24-1
CDR3 DNA: TGTGCCACCAGTGACTCCGGGACTTCCCAAAGGTACTACGAGCAGTACTTC
CDR3 protein: CATSDSGTSQRYYEQYF

D gene: TRBD2
J gene: TRBJ2-3
clone size: .
V gene: TRBV12-5
CDR3 DNA: TGTGCTAGTGGTCCGGGGACTAGCGGGGGTACAGATACGCAGTATTTT
CDR3 protein: CASGPGTSGGTDTQYF

D gene: .
J gene: TRBJ1-1
clone size: .
V gene: TRBV6-5
CDR3 DNA: TGTGCCAGCGGAAGGACAACGAACACTGAAGCTTTCTTT
CDR3 protein: CASGRTTNTEAFF

D gene: TRBD2
J gene: TRBJ2-3
clone size: .
V gene: TRBV19
CDR3 DNA: TGTGCCAGTACAACTAGCGGCACAGATACGCAGTATTTT
CDR3 protein: CASTTSGTDTQYF

D gene: .
J gene: TRBJ2-7
clone size: .
V gene: TRBV2
CDR3 DNA: TGTGCCAGCAGTGTTGCTCGCGCGGGGGAGCAGTACTTC
CDR3 protein: CASSVARAGEQYF

D gene: .
J gene: TRBJ2-7
clone size: .
V gene: TRBV5-6
CDR3 DNA: TGTGCCAGCAGCCTATACAGGGTCTCCTACGAGCAGTACTTC
CDR3 protein: CASSLYRVSYEQYF

D gene: .
J gene: TRBJ1-3
clone size: .
V gene: TRBV5-1
CDR3 DNA: TGCGCCAGCAGCTTGGAAGGGGAGGGTGGAAACACCATATATTTT
CDR3 protein: CASSLEGEGGNTIYF

D gene: .
J gene: TRBJ2-1
clone size: .
V gene: TRBV11-2
CDR3 DNA: TGTGCCAGCAGGAGGGGGTACAATGAGCAGTTCTTC
CDR3 protein: CASRRGYNEQFF

D gene: .
J gene: TRBJ2-2
clone size: .
V gene: TRBV5-4
CDR3 DNA: TGTGCCAGCAGCATCGGGGGGCCGAACACCGGGGAGCTGTTTTTT
CDR3 protein: CASSIGGPNTGELFF

D gene: .
J gene: TRBJ1-2
clone size: .
V gene: TRBV5-5
CDR3 DNA: TGTGCCAGCAGCTTGGCCGGGGCGGGGATAGGCAATGGCTACACCTTC
CDR3 protein: CASSLAGAGIGNGYTF

D gene: TRBD1
J gene: TRBJ1-1
clone size: .
V gene: TRBV15
CDR3 DNA: TGTGCCACCAGCAGAGGGACAGGGGGAGCGAACACTGAAGCTTTCTTT
CDR3 protein: CATSRGTGGANTEAFF

D gene: TRBD1
J gene: TRBJ1-2
clone size: few
V gene: TRBV6-5
CDR3 DNA: TGTGCCACTCTCCCAAGACAGGGGAGAGGCTACACCTTC
CDR3 protein: CATLPRQGRGYTF

D gene: TRBD2
J gene: TRBJ2-5
clone size: .
V gene: TRBV5-1
CDR3 DNA: TGCGCCAGCAGCTTGGGGGCTAGCGGGGTCCAAGAGACCCAGTACTTC
CDR3 protein: CASSLGASGVQETQYF

D gene: TRBD1
J gene: TRBJ2-3
clone size: .
V gene: TRBV7-9
CDR3 DNA: TGTGCCAGCAGCTTAGCGGGGACAGCCACAGATACGCAGTATTTT
CDR3 protein: CASSLAGTATDTQYF

D gene: TRBD1
J gene: TRBJ2-7
clone size: once
V gene: TRBV7-9
CDR3 DNA: TGTGCCAGCAGCGGTGCCCCCCGGACAGGGTCCTACGAGCAGTACTTC
CDR3 protein: CASSGAPRTGSYEQYF

D gene: TRBD2
J gene: TRBJ2-1
clone size: .
V gene: TRBV6-2/TRBV6-3
CDR3 DNA: TGTGCCAGCAGTGGACTCCCAGCGGGAGAGGGAGACAATGAGCAGTTCTTC
CDR3 protein: CASSGLPAGEGDNEQFF

D gene: TRBD1
J gene: TRBJ1-5
clone size: .
V gene: TRBV6-2/TRBV6-3
CDR3 DNA: TGTGCCAGCAGCAGACGGACAGGGGGGGACAATCAGCCCCAGCATTTT
CDR3 protein: CASSRRTGGDNQPQHF

D gene: TRBD1
J gene: TRBJ1-1
clone size: .
V gene: TRBV5-1
CDR3 DNA: TGCGCCAGCAGGGCACCTACAGGGGGTAGCACTGAAGCTTTCTTT
CDR3 protein: CASRAPTGGSTEAFF

D gene: .
J gene: TRBJ2-1
clone size: .
V gene: TRBV6-6
CDR3 DNA: TGTGCCAGCAGTCCTCCAGGGCGAGGCTACAATGAGCAGTTCTTC
CDR3 protein: CASSPPGRGYNEQFF

D gene: TRBD1
J gene: TRBJ2-5
clone size: .
V gene: TRBV18
CDR3 DNA: TGTGCCAGCTCACCGACAGGGAACCCCGTCCAAGAGACCCAGTACTTC
CDR3 protein: CASSPTGNPVQETQYF

D gene: TRBD1
J gene: TRBJ2-7
clone size: .
V gene: TRBV5-6
CDR3 DNA: TGTGCCAGCAGCTTGTCCCAGACAGGGGTCATCCACGAGCAGTACTTC
CDR3 protein: CASSLSQTGVIHEQYF

D gene: TRBD2
J gene: TRBJ2-3
clone size: .
V gene: TRBV9
CDR3 DNA: TGTGCCAGCAGCGCCCGGACTAGCGCTGCAGATACGCAGTATTTT
CDR3 protein: CASSARTSAADTQYF

D gene: .
J gene: TRBJ1-6
clone size: few
V gene: TRBV2
CDR3 DNA: TGTGCCAGCAGTGAGAGGTCCGGGGATCGTAATTCACCCCTCCACTTT
CDR3 protein: CASSERSGDRNSPLHF

D gene: .
J gene: TRBJ1-1
clone size: .
V gene: TRBV6-5
CDR3 DNA: TGTGCCAGCGGGGCCCTTCCAAGGGCTGAAGCTTTCTTT
CDR3 protein: CASGALPRAEAFF

D gene: .
J gene: TRBJ2-2
clone size: .
V gene: TRBV6-1
CDR3 DNA: TGTGCCAGCAGTGACCAACAGGCTAGGACCGGGGAGCTGTTTTTT
CDR3 protein: CASSDQQARTGELFF

D gene: .
J gene: TRBJ1-1
clone size: few
V gene: TRBV6-2/TRBV6-3
CDR3 DNA: TGTGCCAGCAGTCTCCCAGGGACTGCTGAAGCTTTCTTT
CDR3 protein: CASSLPGTAEAFF

D gene: .
J gene: TRBJ1-4
clone size: .
V gene: TRBV5-1
CDR3 DNA: TGCGCCAGCAGCTTGAAGCAGACCCCAGGGGAAAAACTGTTTTTT
CDR3 protein: CASSLKQTPGEKLFF

D gene: TRBD2
J gene: TRBJ2-7
clone size: .
V gene: TRBV2
CDR3 DNA: TGTGCCAGCAGTGGGGGACTAGCGGGACTCTACGAGCAGTACTTC
CDR3 protein: CASSGGLAGLYEQYF

D gene: TRBD1
J gene: TRBJ1-1
clone size: .
V gene: TRBV6-6
CDR3 DNA: TGTGCCAGCAGTCCTCACTTACGACCGGGACAGGTGAACACTGAAGCTTTCTTT
CDR3 protein: CASSPHLRPGQVNTEAFF

D gene: TRBD2
J gene: TRBJ2-3
clone size: few
V gene: TRBV6-5
CDR3 DNA: TGTGCCAGCACTCGGACTAGCGGGGGGGCCGAGGTTTGGTATTTT
CDR3 protein: CASTRTSGGAEVWYF

D gene: TRBD1
J gene: TRBJ1-5
clone size: .
V gene: TRBV7-9
CDR3 DNA: TGTGCCAGCAGCTTCGGGACAGGGGTCAATCAGCCCCAGCATTTT
CDR3 protein: CASSFGTGVNQPQHF

D gene: .
J gene: TRBJ1-3
clone size: .
V gene: TRBV6-5
CDR3 DNA: TGTGCCAGCAGTTATGTCCCGGGGGGAGGAAACACCATATATTTT
CDR3 protein: CASSYVPGGGNTIYF

D gene: .
J gene: TRBJ1-5
clone size: .
V gene: TRBV27
CDR3 DNA: TGTGCCAGCAGTTTAATGGCCCTTGTCCAGCCCCAGCATTTT
CDR3 protein: CASSLMALVQPQHF